Below, 5 T cell receptor beta chains from the same sample are listed, as sequenced in a study of shared clonotypes between healthy human individuals. Naive CD8 cells, CD45RO-negative and positively selected for CCR7, excluded terminally differentiated effector memory CD45RA+ cells. This table comes from immunoSEQ multiplex PCR, and its TCRdb copy is limited to in-frame clones, with some not included. Of about 2.1 million clones listed, just under 95% are singletons. Sequenced material: naive CD8+ T cells from PBMCs. These receptors all stem from a man aged 18-30 years in good health. Some clones in this sample may be carry-over from other donors' samples.

The rearrangement links TRBV5-4 to TRBJ2-6; the D is unclear. The length of the CDR3 is 14 residues. With 2 bases removed from V and 0 bases from J, the gap between germline ends came to 3 bases. Germline CDR1 SGHNT, CDR2 YYREEE (reference sequence). The CDR3 reads CASSFLSGANVLTF. The CDR3 DNA is TGTGCCAGCAGCTTCCTCTCTGGGGCCAACGTCCTGACTTTC. The whole variable domain, filled in from reference TRBV5-4 and TRBJ2-6, reads ETGVTQSPTHLIKTRGQQVTLRCSSQSGHNTVSWYQQALGQGPQFIFQYYREEENGRGNFPPRFSGLQFPNYSSELNVNALELDDSALYLCASSFLSGANVLTFGAGSRLTVL.

This clone showed up just once. V usage is TRBV27 and J usage is TRBJ1-4; D is possibly TRBD1 (5 bases). This CDR3 has 14 amino acids. V was pared by 6 bases and J by 4 bases, with 12 bases between. Per germline, CDR1 MNHEY and CDR2 SMNVEV (reference sequence). Here the CDR3 DNA reads TGTGCCAGCAGCCCGGGGCCTCTTAATGAAAAACTGTTTTTT. Its translation: CASSPGPLNEKLFF.

This clone was recorded only once. This sequence joins TRBV6-1 and TRBJ2-7; TRBD2 matches at 7 bases. The CDR3 loop spans 13 amino acids. V lost 8 bases to trimming and J lost 4 bases; unmatched junction nucleotides: 8. The germline CDR1 and CDR2 sequences are MNHNS and SASEGT. The CDR3 DNA reads TGTGCCAGCCTGGGCGGGAGTGTGTACGAGCAGTACTTC. The encoded protein is CASLGGSVYEQYF.

This chain connects TRBV6-1 to TRBJ1-3; D gene unclear. V was pared by 6 bases and J by 4 bases, with 10 bases between. This CDR3 has 13 amino acids. The germline CDR1 and CDR2 sequences are MNHNS and SASEGT. In nucleotides, the CDR3 is TGTGCCAGCAGCCCACGGGCGGGAAACACCATATATTTT. This sequence encodes CASSPRAGNTIYF.

As for this clone: Within the sample, other DNA sequences also encode this same CDR3. The chain recombines TRBV4-1 with TRBJ1-1; D is undetermined. The CDR3 covers 14 residues. Germline-derived CDR1 and CDR2 are MGHRA and YSYEKL. V dropped 1 base and J dropped 2 bases, with 8 bases sitting between them. CDR3: CASSQVDRNTEAFF. For the CDR3, the DNA is TGCGCCAGCAGCCAAGTCGACCGTAACACTGAAGCTTTCTTT.